This entry lists 16 T cell receptor beta chains sequenced from one sample in a study of blood T cell repertoires in COVID-19 (dated by TCRdb to about 2020). Libraries were prepared through the immunoSEQ multiplex PCR assay. Drawn from immuneACCESS, this table holds only the in-frame rearrangements with V and J called that TCRdb kept. Clones are partly lost; checked studies trace under half to an unresolved V gene and leave the rest unexplained. The sample table contains some 220,000 clones; only one count was recorded for about 83% of them. Less than 6.5% of the sample lies in the top ten. The sample comprised peripheral blood. The receptor set was obtained from a human donor in a cohort sampled during active COVID-19.

The J gene is TRBJ2-1, the V gene TRBV29-1; TRBD1 matches 12 bases. Germline V lookup: CDR1 SQVTM, CDR2 ANQGSEA. With V trimmed by 3 bases and J by 9 bases, 3 bases remained unmatched. This CDR3 comprises 13 residues. CDR3: CSVEGQGASEQFF. The CDR3 nucleotides are TGCAGCGTTGAGGGACAGGGGGCGAGTGAGCAGTTCTTC.

The chain joins TRBV21-1 to TRBJ1-1; the DNA was not used to check the table's D call, TRBD1. TRBV21-1 is an annotated pseudogene. The CDR3 loop spans 15 amino acids. This chain's CDR3 is CASSINRGSNTEAFF. CDR3 nucleotide sequence: TGTGCCAGCAGCATAAACAGGGGTAGTAACACTGAAGCTTTCTTT.

The chain uses TRBV10-2 and TRBJ2-1; no clear D. The V gene lost 8 bases and the J gene lost 3 bases, with 11 bases spanning the gap. Germline CDR1 and CDR2: WSHSY and SAAADI. The CDR3 totals 13 residues. This CDR3 reads CASRERVYNEQFF. CDR3 bases: TGCGCCAGCCGCGAACGTGTCTACAATGAGCAGTTCTTC.

This CDR3 reads CSATDRITEAFF. CDR3 coding DNA: TGCAGTGCTACTGACAGAATCACTGAAGCTTTCTTT. The rearrangement uses TRBV20-1 and TRBJ1-1, with D maybe TRBD1 (5 bases). Germline CDR1 is DFQATT and CDR2 is SNEGSKA (reference sequence). This CDR3 contains 12 residues. V was trimmed by 4 bases and J by 4 bases, leaving 10 bases between them.

V is TRBV12-3 or TRBV12-4 and J is TRBJ1-6; D is perhaps TRBD1 (6 bases). Trimming shortened V by 5 bases and J by 7 bases, and 9 bases separated the two germline ends. The CDR3 sequence is 13 residues long. CDR3 amino acids: CASSRTVNSPLHF. CDR3 coding DNA: TGTGCCAGCAGTAGGACAGTAAATTCACCCCTCCACTTT.

The genes are TRBV7-9 and TRBJ2-2, with TRBD1 matching over 9 bases. Looked up from germline, CDR1 is SEHNR and CDR2 is FQNEAQ (reference sequence). The length of the CDR3 is 16 residues. Losses at the gene ends were 2 bases for V and 7 bases for J; bases not matched to a gene: 8. The CDR3: CASSLSGTGFGGELFF. The CDR3, as DNA: TGTGCCAGCAGCTTATCCGGGACAGGGTTCGGCGGGGAGCTGTTTTTT.

This clone has just one count. This chain connects TRBV7-2 to TRBJ1-5; D is unclear. Germline loops: CDR1 SGHTA, CDR2 FQGNSA. The CDR3 sequence is 12 residues long. Deletions cut 7 bases from V and 2 bases from J, with 6 bases between. This chain's CDR3 is CASKAGNQPQHF. The CDR3 DNA sequence: TGTGCCAGCAAGGCGGGCAATCAGCCCCAGCATTTT.

In its sample, this clone was seen a few times. The V call is TRBV13, the J call TRBJ1-1; 7 nucleotides align to TRBD1. CDR1 and CDR2 (germline): PRHDT, FYEKMQ (reference sequence). Unmatched junction bases numbered 7, after V lost 2 bases and J lost 1 base. The CDR3 runs to 16 residues. The CDR3 nucleotides are TGTGCCAGCAGCTTACGACAGGGCAGGGGGAACACTGAAGCTTTCTTT. Protein: CASSLRQGRGNTEAFF.

The chain carries TRBV10-3 and TRBJ2-2; 7 nucleotides line up with TRBD1. CDR1 ENHRY and CDR2 SYGVKD come from the germline V gene. The J segment lost 5 bases and the V segment lost 8 bases, leaving 17 bases of the junction unmatched. There are 17 residues in the CDR3. The CDR3 reads CAILSRQGPKETGELFF. Written as DNA, the CDR3 is TGTGCCATCCTAAGTCGACAGGGACCAAAGGAGACCGGGGAGCTGTTTTTT.

This chain uses TRBV6-5 with TRBJ1-2; 7 bases align to TRBD1. This CDR3 has 11 amino acids. V shed 11 bases and J 4 bases; nucleotides not matched to a gene: 4. The germline V gene has CDR1 MNHEY and CDR2 SVGAGI. CDR3 in DNA: TGTGCCTCCCAGGGGGGCTATGGCTACACCTTC. Translated, it gives CASQGGYGYTF.

The chain recombines TRBV5-4 with TRBJ2-3; tentative D call: TRBD2 (6 bases). Trimming pared 3 bases from V and 6 bases from J, leaving 14 bases between. The length of the CDR3 is 14 residues. Germline CDR1 SGHNT, CDR2 YYREEE (reference sequence). The CDR3 nucleotides read TGTGCCAGCAGCTCCGAAACGGGGGTGGATACGCAGTATTTT. Its translation is CASSSETGVDTQYF. Combining the CDR3 with reference TRBV5-4 and TRBJ2-3 gives the whole variable domain ETGVTQSPTHLIKTRGQQVTLRCSSQSGHNTVSWYQQALGQGPQFIFQYYREEENGRGNFPPRFSGLQFPNYSSELNVNALELDDSALYLCASSSETGVDTQYFGPGTRLTVL.

This chain connects TRBV28 to TRBJ1-1; no clear D gene. V dropped 2 bases and J dropped 1 base, with 8 bases sitting between them. Germline lookup yields CDR1 MDHEN and CDR2 SYDVKM. This CDR3 comprises 14 residues. The CDR3 region is CASSLIPGNTEAFF. CDR3 nucleotide sequence: TGTGCCAGCAGTTTAATTCCAGGGAACACTGAAGCTTTCTTT.

The V and J genes are TRBV4-1 and TRBJ1-1; D is uncertain. Trimming removed 4 bases at V and 6 bases at J, with 9 bases between. CDR1 and CDR2 (germline): MGHRA, YSYEKL. The CDR3 is 12 residues long. The CDR3 nucleotides read TGCGCCAGCAGCCGACTTGGAGCTGAAGCTTTCTTT. Protein: CASSRLGAEAFF.

This clone was observed many times. J is TRBJ2-1 and V is TRBV5-1, with D uncertain. The CDR3 runs to 13 residues. Between the trimmed V and J ends, which lost 0 bases and 9 bases, there was a span of 10 bases. From germline, CDR1 is SGHRS and CDR2 YFSETQ. CDR3 protein: CASSLVLDGEQFF. CDR3 nucleotide sequence: TGCGCCAGCAGCTTGGTTCTAGATGGTGAGCAGTTCTTC. The variable domain in full, with the rest retrieved from reference TRBV5-1 and TRBJ2-1, is KAGVTQTPRYLIKTRGQQVTLSCSPISGHRSVSWYQQTPGQGLQFLFEYFSETQRNKGNFPGRFSGRQFSNSRSEMNVSTLELGDSALYLCASSLVLDGEQFFGPGTRLTVL.

J is TRBJ2-2 and V is TRBV5-6; 7 bases agree with TRBD1. V trimming: 0 bases; J trimming: 5 bases; junction bases outside the gene matches: 7. The CDR3 contains 16 residues. Germline V gives CDR1 SGHDT, CDR2 YYEEEE. The CDR3 nucleotides are TGTGCCAGCAGCTTGGACAGGGGAGCGCGTACCGGGGAGCTGTTTTTT. As protein: CASSLDRGARTGELFF.

V is TRBV11-2 and J is TRBJ2-5, with 7 bases lining up with TRBD2. The CDR3 runs 16 residues. The J segment lost 5 bases and the V segment lost 0 bases, leaving 9 bases of the junction unmatched. Germline-derived CDR1 and CDR2 are SGHAT and FQNNGV. CDR3 sequence reads: CASSLESGRGVETQYF. CDR3 coding DNA: TGTGCCAGCAGCTTAGAGTCGGGACGGGGGGTGGAGACCCAGTACTTC.